This T cell receptor beta chain emerged from a study of CD8+CD57+ T cells in acquired aplastic anemia. This clonotype was picked up many times. Genomic DNA was employed as the template in profiling TCR beta VDJ and CDR3. TCRdb reanalysed the reads using MiXCR and keeps one entry per CDR3 protein. The sample yields about 220,000 distinct CDR3 sequences, 34% seen once. Sequences were obtained from sorted CD4+, CD8+, or CD8+CD57+ T cells (not recorded which) from PBMCs. The sequence derives from a human donor in good health, serving as a control.

CDR3 residues: CSANLPTTDTQYF. The CDR3 bases are TGCAGTGCAAATCTACCAACCACAGATACGCAGTATTTT. The chain joins TRBV20-1 to TRBJ2-3, with D hard to call. The CDR3 length is 13 residues. V lost 6 bases, J lost 2 bases, and 12 bases lay in between. In germline, CDR1 is DFQATT, CDR2 SNEGSKA (reference sequence).